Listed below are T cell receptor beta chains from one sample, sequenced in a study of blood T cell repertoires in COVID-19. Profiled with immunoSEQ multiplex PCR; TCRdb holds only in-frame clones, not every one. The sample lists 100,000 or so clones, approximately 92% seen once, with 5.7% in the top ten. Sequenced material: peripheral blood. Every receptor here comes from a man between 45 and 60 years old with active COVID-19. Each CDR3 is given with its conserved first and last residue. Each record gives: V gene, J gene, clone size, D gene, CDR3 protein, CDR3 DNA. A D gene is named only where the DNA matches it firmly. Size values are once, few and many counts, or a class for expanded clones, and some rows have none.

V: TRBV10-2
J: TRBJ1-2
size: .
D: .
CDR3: CASSGGGLRANYGYTF
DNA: TGCGCCAGCAGTGGCGGGGGACTCCGAGCTAACTATGGCTACACCTTC

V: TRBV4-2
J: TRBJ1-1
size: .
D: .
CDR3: CASSQDSRQSSNTEAFF
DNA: TGTGCCAGCAGCCAAGATTCGAGACAGAGTTCGAACACTGAAGCTTTCTTT

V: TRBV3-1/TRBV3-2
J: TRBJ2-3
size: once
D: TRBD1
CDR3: CASSRRDRASSTDTQYF
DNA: TGTGCCAGCAGCCGACGGGACAGAGCCTCTAGCACAGATACGCAGTATTTT

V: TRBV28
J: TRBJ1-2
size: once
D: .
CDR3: CASRDVPGENYGYTF
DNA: TGTGCCAGCAGAGACGTCCCTGGGGAGAACTATGGCTACACCTTC

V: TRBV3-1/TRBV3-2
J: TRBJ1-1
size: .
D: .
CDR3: CASSLQETEAFF
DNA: TGTGCCAGCAGCCTACAGGAAACTGAAGCTTTCTTT

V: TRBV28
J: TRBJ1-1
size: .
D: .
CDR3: CASNSLFTEAFF
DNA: TGTGCCAGTAACTCCCTGTTCACTGAAGCTTTCTTT

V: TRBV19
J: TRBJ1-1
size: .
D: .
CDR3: CASSTWGRGWTEAFF
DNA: TGTGCCAGTAGTACGTGGGGCAGGGGCTGGACTGAAGCTTTCTTT

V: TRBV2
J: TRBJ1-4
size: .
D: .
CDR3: CASSLGLNEKLFF
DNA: TGTGCCAGCAGCCTAGGTCTTAATGAAAAACTGTTTTTT

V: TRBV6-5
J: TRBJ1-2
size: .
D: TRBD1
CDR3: CASRAGQAVWGYTF
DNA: TGTGCCAGCAGGGCAGGACAGGCCGTGTGGGGCTACACCTTC

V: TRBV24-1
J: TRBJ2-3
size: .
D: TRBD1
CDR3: CATSDFGGTGTDTQYF
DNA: TGTGCCACCAGTGATTTCGGCGGGACAGGAACAGATACGCAGTATTTT

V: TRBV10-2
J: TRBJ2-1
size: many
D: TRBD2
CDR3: CASRPVAGEQFF
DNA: TGCGCCAGCAGACCGGTAGCGGGTGAGCAGTTCTTC

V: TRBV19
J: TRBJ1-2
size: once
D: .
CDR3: CASSMPTGENYGYTF
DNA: TGTGCCAGTAGTATGCCGACAGGCGAAAATTATGGCTACACCTTC

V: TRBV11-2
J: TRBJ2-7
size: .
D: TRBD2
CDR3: CASSPRLADSYEQYF
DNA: TGTGCCAGCAGCCCGAGACTAGCGGACTCCTACGAGCAGTACTTC

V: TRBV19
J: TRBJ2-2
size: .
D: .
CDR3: CASSPPSPPGELFF
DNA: TGTGCCAGTAGCCCTCCTTCCCCTCCCGGGGAGCTGTTTTTT

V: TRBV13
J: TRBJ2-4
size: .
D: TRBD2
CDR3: CASSLQLAASGVNIQYF
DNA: TGTGCCAGCAGCCTGCAACTTGCGGCTAGCGGCGTCAACATTCAGTACTTC

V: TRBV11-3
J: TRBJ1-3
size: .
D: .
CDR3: CASGDTRTSGNTIYF
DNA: TGTGCCAGCGGGGACACAAGAACCTCTGGAAACACCATATATTTT

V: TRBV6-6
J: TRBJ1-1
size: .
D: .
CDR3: CASSYPGQNTEAFF
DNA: TGTGCCAGCAGTTACCCGGGACAGAACACTGAAGCTTTCTTT

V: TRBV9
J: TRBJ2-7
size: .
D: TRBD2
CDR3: CASSVASGSREQYF
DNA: TGTGCCAGCAGCGTAGCTAGCGGGAGTAGAGAACAGTACTTC

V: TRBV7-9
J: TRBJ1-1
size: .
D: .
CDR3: CATGLLNTEAFF
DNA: TGTGCCACTGGCCTGCTGAACACTGAAGCTTTCTTT

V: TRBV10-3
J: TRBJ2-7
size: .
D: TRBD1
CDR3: CAITPGTDGVEQYF
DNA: TGTGCCATCACCCCCGGGACAGATGGGGTAGAGCAGTACTTC

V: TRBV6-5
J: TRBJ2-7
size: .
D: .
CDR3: CASSYQRVSYEQYF
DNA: TGTGCCAGCAGTTACCAGCGGGTTTCCTACGAGCAGTACTTC

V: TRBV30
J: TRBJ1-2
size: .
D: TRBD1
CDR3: CAWSVGTGGYGYTF
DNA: TGTGCCTGGAGTGTAGGGACAGGGGGCTATGGCTACACCTTC

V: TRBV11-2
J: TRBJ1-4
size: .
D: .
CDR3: CASSTRGRVNEKLFF
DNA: TGTGCCAGCAGCACGCGGGGGCGGGTTAATGAAAAACTGTTTTTT

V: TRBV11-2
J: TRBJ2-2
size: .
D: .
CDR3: CASSLYARHTGELFF
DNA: TGTGCCAGCAGCTTATATGCTAGACACACCGGGGAGCTGTTTTTT

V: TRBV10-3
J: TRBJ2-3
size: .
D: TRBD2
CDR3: CATTLGTNTDTQYF
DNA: TGTGCCACCACCTTGGGGACTAACACAGATACGCAGTATTTT

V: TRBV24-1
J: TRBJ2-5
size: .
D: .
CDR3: CATSDGTTRETQYF
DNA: TGTGCCACCAGTGATGGGACAACCCGAGAGACCCAGTACTTC

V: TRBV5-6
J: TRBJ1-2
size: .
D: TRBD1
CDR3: CASSSYETGGVYGYTF
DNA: TGTGCCAGCAGCTCCTATGAGACAGGGGGCGTCTATGGCTACACCTTC

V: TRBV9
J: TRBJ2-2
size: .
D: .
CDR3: CASSDHPSSLNTGELFF
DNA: TGTGCCAGCAGCGACCACCCTAGTTCTTTGAACACCGGGGAGCTGTTTTTT

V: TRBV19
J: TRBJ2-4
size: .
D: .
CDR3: CASSIGGYGLAKNIQYF
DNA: TGTGCCAGTAGTATCGGGGGATACGGACTAGCCAAAAACATTCAGTACTTC

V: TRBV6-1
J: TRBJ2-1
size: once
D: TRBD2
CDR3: CASSEVVAGASEQFF
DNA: TGTGCCAGCAGTGAAGTGGTAGCGGGAGCTAGTGAGCAGTTCTTC

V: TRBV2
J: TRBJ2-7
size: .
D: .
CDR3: CASRDTGYEQYF
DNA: TGTGCCAGCAGGGATACAGGGTACGAGCAGTACTTC

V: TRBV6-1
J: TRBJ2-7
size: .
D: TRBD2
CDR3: CASSDRGGTSNYEQYF
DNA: TGTGCCAGCAGTGATCGAGGGGGGACTAGCAACTACGAGCAGTACTTC

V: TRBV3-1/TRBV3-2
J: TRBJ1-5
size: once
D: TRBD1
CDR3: CASSQGQGGGNQPQHF
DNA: TGTGCCAGCAGCCAAGGACAGGGCGGGGGCAATCAGCCCCAGCATTTT

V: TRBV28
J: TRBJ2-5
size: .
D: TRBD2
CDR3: CASSFQSSGIRETQYF
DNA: TGTGCCAGCAGTTTTCAGTCTAGCGGGATCAGGGAGACCCAGTACTTC

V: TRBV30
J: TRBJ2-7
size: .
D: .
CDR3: CAWSVVSYEQYF
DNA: TGTGCCTGGAGTGTTGTATCCTACGAGCAGTACTTC